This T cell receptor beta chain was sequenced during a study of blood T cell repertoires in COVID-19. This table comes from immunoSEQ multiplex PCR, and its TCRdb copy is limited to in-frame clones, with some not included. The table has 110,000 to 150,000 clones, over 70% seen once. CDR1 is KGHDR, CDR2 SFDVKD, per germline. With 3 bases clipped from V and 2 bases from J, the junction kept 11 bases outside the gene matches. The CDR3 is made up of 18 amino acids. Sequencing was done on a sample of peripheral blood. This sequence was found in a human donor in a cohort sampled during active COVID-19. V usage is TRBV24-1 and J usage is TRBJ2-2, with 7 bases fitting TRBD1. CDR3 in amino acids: CATSDVQGSHRNTGELFF. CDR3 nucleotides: TGTGCCACCAGTGATGTACAGGGGTCGCACCGAAACACCGGGGAGCTGTTTTTT.